Listed below are T cell receptor beta chains from one sample, sequenced in a study of cytomegalovirus exposure and HLA in healthy donors. Profiling relied on immunoSEQ multiplex PCR, and the TCRdb table lists in-frame clones only, not all of them. The table includes 170,000 or so clones, around 80% detected once. Sequencing was done on a sample of PBMCs. The receptors originated from a woman aged 50 to 65 in good health and CMV-seropositive. Each CDR3 is given with its conserved first and last residue. Fields, in order: clone size, J gene, D gene, V gene, CDR3 DNA, CDR3 protein. A D gene is named only where the DNA matches it firmly. The size field is filled for only some rows; it gives once, few, many or a size class.

>-|TRBJ2-1|TRBD2|TRBV9
TGTGCCAGCAGCTCCACTAGCGGGAGTTTTGAGCAGTTCTTC
CASSSTSGSFEQFF
>-|TRBJ2-5|TRBD2|TRBV18
TGTGCCACTTCAGCGGGGGTGAAAGAGGCCCAGTACTTC
CATSAGVKEAQYF
>-|TRBJ2-3|TRBD1|TRBV9
TGTGCCAGCACATCGACAGGGGGGAGGACAGATACGCAGTATTTT
CASTSTGGRTDTQYF
>-|TRBJ2-7|-|TRBV5-1
TGCGCCAGCAGCGCTAGGACTGACTCCTACGAGCAGTACTTC
CASSARTDSYEQYF
>-|TRBJ2-5|TRBD2|TRBV7-7
TGTGCTAGCAGCCCGAGGAGGACTAGCGTCGAGACCCAGTACTTC
CASSPRRTSVETQYF
>-|TRBJ2-1|TRBD1|TRBV7-2
TGTGCCAGCAGCGGATACAGGGGCCTGGCCAATGAGCAGTTCTTC
CASSGYRGLANEQFF
>-|TRBJ2-7|-|TRBV28
TGTGCCAGCAGCCTTACCTTAAAACAGGGAAACTCCTACGAGCAGTACTTC
CASSLTLKQGNSYEQYF
>-|TRBJ2-1|TRBD2|TRBV18
TGTGCCAGCTCACCCTCTCCCGGGGGGAGCTCCTACAATGAGCAGTTCTTC
CASSPSPGGSSYNEQFF
>-|TRBJ1-3|TRBD1|TRBV7-9
TGTGCCAGCAGCCCCGGGACAGGGAACAGACAAGAGGCTGGAAACACCATATATTTT
CASSPGTGNRQEAGNTIYF
>few|TRBJ2-2|TRBD2|TRBV7-2
TGTGCCAGCAGCATTAGCGGGAGCGACACCGGGGAGCTGTTTTTT
CASSISGSDTGELFF
>-|TRBJ2-5|TRBD1|TRBV7-2
TGTGCCAGCAGTCATGACAGGGCGGAGACCCAGTACTTC
CASSHDRAETQYF
>-|TRBJ1-1|-|TRBV28
TGTGCCAGCAGTTTACAGGTAAACACTGAAGCTTTCTTT
CASSLQVNTEAFF
>-|TRBJ2-2|-|TRBV28
TGTGCCAGCAGTTTATCCATCGACAGGATGAACACCGGGGAGCTGTTTTTT
CASSLSIDRMNTGELFF
>few|TRBJ2-1|TRBD1|TRBV19
TGTGCCAGTAGGATACAGGGGTTCTCCTACAATGAGCAGTTCTTC
CASRIQGFSYNEQFF
>-|TRBJ2-5|TRBD2|TRBV7-7
TGTGCTAGCAGCCGTCCCGGGACTAGCACGGAGACCCAGTACTTC
CASSRPGTSTETQYF
>few|TRBJ2-5|-|TRBV7-9
TGTGCTCACCGAGAGGGGGGGTGGGTGGAGACCCAGTACTTC
CAHREGGWVETQYF
>once|TRBJ2-7|-|TRBV21-1
TGTGCCAGCAGCAAAGTTTTTAGAGGATACGAGCAGTACTTC
CASSKVFRGYEQYF
>-|TRBJ2-2|-|TRBV9
TGTGCCAGCAGCCCAGGCGGGGCCCCAAACACCGGGGAGCTGTTTTTT
CASSPGGAPNTGELFF
>-|TRBJ1-1|-|TRBV19
TGTGCCAGTAGTATAGGGGGGACACTGAACACTGAAGCTTTCTTT
CASSIGGTLNTEAFF
>-|TRBJ1-1|TRBD1|TRBV18
TGTGCCAGCTCGCGACAGGGGGCCTTGACCACTGAAGCTTTCTTT
CASSRQGALTTEAFF
>-|TRBJ2-7|TRBD1|TRBV28
TGTGCCAGCACCTCCCCAGGGGGCCCCTCCTACGAGCAGTACTTC
CASTSPGGPSYEQYF
>-|TRBJ2-2|-|TRBV7-2
TGTGCCAGCAGCACCTCGCGGGACACCGGGGAGCTGTTTTTT
CASSTSRDTGELFF
>-|TRBJ2-7|-|TRBV27
TGTGCCAGCAGTTTAAACCTCGCTGTGAGCTCCTACGAGCAGTACTTC
CASSLNLAVSSYEQYF
>-|TRBJ2-1|-|TRBV23-1
TGCGCCAGCAGTCAACAGGGAAGGGGTGAGCAGCTCTTC
CASSQQGRGEQLF
>-|TRBJ1-1|TRBD1|TRBV7-6
TGTGCCAGCAGCGTGGCCCCCCAGGGGGCAATTAACACTGAAGCTTTCTTT
CASSVAPQGAINTEAFF
>-|TRBJ2-7|TRBD1|TRBV28
TGTGCCAGCAGGCCTCGACAGGGGCCCTACGAGCAGTACTTC
CASRPRQGPYEQYF
>-|TRBJ2-5|TRBD1|TRBV6-6
TGTGCCGCGGAAGACAGGGAGAGGTATAGAAAAGAGACCCAGTACTTC
CAAEDRERYRKETQYF
>-|TRBJ2-7|-|TRBV19
TGTGCCAGTAGTTATCGGACTCGGGGCTACGAGCAGTACTTC
CASSYRTRGYEQYF
>-|TRBJ2-7|-|TRBV9
TGTGCCAGCAGCAGACGATTGTCTAGCGAGCAGTACTTC
CASSRRLSSEQYF
>few|TRBJ2-3|-|TRBV29-1
TGCAGCGTTGGGACTTCCTCTGGTACGCAGTATTTT
CSVGTSSGTQYF
>-|TRBJ2-6|-|TRBV9
TGTGCCAGCAGTTCAGGAGAGGGCAGCCCCTCTGGGGCCAACGTCCTGACTTTC
CASSSGEGSPSGANVLTF